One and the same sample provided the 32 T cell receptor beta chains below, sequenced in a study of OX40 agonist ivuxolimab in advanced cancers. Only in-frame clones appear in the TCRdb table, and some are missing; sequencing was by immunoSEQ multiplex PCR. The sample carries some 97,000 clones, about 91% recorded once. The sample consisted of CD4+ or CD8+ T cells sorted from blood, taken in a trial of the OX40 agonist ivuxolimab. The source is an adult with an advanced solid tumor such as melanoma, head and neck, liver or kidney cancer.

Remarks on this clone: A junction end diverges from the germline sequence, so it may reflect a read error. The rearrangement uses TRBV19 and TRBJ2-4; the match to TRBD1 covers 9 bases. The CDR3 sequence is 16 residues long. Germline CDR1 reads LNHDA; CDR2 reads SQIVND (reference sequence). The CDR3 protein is CASSIGTGILWDIQYF. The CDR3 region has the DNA TGTGCCAGTAGCATAGGGACAGGGATCTTATGGGACATTCAGTACTTC.

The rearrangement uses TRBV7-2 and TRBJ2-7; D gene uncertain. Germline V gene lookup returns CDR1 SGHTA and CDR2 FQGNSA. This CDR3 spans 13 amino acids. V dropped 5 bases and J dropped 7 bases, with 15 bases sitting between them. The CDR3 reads CASSLTAPLEQYF. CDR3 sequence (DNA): TGTGCCAGCAGCCTAACGGCCCCATTGGAGCAGTACTTC.

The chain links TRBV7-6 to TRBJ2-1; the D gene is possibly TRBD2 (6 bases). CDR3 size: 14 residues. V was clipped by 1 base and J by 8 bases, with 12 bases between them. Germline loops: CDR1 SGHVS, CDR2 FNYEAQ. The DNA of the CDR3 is TGTGCCAGCAGCTTAGTGGTGGGGGAGGATGAGCAGTTCTTC. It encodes CASSLVVGEDEQFF.

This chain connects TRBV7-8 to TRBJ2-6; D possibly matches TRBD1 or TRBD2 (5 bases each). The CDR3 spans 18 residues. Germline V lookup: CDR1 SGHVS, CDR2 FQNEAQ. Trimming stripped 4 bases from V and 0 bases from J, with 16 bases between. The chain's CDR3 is CASSSPEGTSSGANVLTF. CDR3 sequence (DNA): TGTGCCAGCAGCTCCCCCGAGGGGACCAGCTCTGGGGCCAACGTCCTGACTTTC.

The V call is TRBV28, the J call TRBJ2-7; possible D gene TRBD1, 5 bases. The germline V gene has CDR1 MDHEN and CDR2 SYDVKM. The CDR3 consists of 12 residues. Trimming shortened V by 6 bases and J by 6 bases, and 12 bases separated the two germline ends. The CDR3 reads CASRSPTGEQYF. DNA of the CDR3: TGTGCCAGCAGGAGCCCAACAGGCGAGCAGTACTTC.

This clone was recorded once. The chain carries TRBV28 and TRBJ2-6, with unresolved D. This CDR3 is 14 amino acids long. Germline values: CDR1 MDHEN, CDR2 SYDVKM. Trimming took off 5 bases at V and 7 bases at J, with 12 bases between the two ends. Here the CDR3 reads CASSQASHANVLTF. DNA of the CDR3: TGTGCCAGCAGTCAAGCTTCTCACGCCAACGTCCTGACTTTC.

The CDR3 is CASSPPGLLSTDTQYF. The CDR3 region has the DNA TGTGCCAGCAGTCCACCGGGACTCCTTAGCACAGATACGCAGTATTTT. The chain carries TRBV28 and TRBJ2-3; weak D call: TRBD2 (6 bases). The CDR3 extends over 16 amino acids. Deletions cut 5 bases from V and 0 bases from J, with 15 bases between. Germline-derived CDR1 and CDR2 are MDHEN and SYDVKM.

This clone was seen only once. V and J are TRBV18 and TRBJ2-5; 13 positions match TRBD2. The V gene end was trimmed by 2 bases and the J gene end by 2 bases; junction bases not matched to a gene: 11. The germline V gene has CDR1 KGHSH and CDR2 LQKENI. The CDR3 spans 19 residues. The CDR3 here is CASSPGLAGVPNYQETQYF. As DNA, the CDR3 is TGTGCCAGCTCACCAGGACTAGCGGGAGTCCCTAATTATCAAGAGACCCAGTACTTC.

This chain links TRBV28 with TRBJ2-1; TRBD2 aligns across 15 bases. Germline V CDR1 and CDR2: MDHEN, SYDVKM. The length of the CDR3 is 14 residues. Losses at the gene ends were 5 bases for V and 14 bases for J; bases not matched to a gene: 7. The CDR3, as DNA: TGTGCCAGCAGTCTAGGGACTAGCGGGAGGAGGAAGTTCTTC. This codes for CASSLGTSGRRKFF.

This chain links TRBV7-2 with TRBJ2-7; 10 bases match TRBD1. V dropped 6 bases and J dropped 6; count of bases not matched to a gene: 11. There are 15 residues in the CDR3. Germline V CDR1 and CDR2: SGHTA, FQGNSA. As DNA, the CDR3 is TGTGCCAGCAGGCCTCCTGGGACAGGGGCTGGCGAGCAGTACTTC. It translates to CASRPPGTGAGEQYF.

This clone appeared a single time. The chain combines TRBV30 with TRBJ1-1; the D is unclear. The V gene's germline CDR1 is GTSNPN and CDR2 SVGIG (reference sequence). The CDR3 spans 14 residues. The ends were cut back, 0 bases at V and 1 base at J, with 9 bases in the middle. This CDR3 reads CAWSVLSRNTEAFF. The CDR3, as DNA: TGTGCCTGGAGTGTACTATCCCGGAACACTGAAGCTTTCTTT.

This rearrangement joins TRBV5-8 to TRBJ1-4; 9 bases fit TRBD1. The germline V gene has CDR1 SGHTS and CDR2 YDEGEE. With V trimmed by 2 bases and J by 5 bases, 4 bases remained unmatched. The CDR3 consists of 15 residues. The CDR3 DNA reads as TGTGCCAGCAGCTTTGGGACAGGGACGAATGAAAAACTGTTTTTT. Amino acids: CASSFGTGTNEKLFF.

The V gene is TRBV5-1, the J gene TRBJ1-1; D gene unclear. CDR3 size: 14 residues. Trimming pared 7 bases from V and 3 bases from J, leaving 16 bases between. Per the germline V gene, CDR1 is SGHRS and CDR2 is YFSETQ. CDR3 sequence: CASRASLTDTEAFF. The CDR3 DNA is TGCGCCAGCCGGGCCTCCTTAACGGACACTGAAGCTTTCTTT.

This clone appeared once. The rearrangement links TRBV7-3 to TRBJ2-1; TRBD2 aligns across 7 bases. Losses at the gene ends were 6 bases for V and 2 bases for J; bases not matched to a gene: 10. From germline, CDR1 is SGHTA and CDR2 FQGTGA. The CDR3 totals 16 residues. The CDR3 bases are TGTGCCAGCAGTCTCCAAAAGAGCGGGACCTACAATGAGCAGTTCTTC. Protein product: CASSLQKSGTYNEQFF.

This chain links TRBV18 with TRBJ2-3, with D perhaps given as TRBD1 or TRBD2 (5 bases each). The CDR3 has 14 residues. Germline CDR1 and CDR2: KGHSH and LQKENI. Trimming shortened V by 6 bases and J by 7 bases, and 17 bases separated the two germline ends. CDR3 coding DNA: TGTGCCAGCTCCCCAGACGCTTCGGGACATACGCAGTATTTT. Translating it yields CASSPDASGHTQYF.

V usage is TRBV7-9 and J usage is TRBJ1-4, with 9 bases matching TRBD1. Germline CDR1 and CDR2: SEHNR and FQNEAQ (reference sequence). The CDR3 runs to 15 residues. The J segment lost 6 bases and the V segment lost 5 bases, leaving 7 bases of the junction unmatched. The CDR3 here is CASSMNRGQDEKLFF. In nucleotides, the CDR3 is TGTGCCAGCAGCATGAACAGGGGGCAGGATGAAAAACTGTTTTTT.

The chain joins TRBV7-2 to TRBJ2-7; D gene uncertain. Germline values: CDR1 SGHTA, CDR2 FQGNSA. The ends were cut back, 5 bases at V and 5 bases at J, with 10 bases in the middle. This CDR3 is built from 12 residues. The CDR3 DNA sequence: TGTGCCAGCAGCGAAGTAGCTAACGAGCAGTACTTC. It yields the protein CASSEVANEQYF.

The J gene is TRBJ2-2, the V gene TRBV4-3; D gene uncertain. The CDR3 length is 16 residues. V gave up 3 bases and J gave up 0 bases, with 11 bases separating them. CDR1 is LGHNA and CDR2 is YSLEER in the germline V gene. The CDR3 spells CASSQQGFSNTGELFF. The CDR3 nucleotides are TGCGCCAGCAGCCAGCAAGGGTTCTCGAACACCGGGGAGCTGTTTTTT.

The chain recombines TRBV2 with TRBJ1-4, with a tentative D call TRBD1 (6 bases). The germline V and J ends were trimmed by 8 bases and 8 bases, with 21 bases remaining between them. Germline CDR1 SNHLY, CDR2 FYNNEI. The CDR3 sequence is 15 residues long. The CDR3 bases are TGTGCCAGCTCTCGACTTACAGGGAGTGAAGAAAAACTGTTTTTT. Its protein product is CASSRLTGSEEKLFF.

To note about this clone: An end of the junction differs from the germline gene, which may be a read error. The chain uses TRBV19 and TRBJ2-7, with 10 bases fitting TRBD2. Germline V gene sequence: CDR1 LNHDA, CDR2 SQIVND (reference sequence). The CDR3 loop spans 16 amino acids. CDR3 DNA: TGTGCCAGTAGTAGTGGGAGAGCTAGCGGGAGTTACGGGCAGTACTTC. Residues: CASSSGRASGSYGQYF.

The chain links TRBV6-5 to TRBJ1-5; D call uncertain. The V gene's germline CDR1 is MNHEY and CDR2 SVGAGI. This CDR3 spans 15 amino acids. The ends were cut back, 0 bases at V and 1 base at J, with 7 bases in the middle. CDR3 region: CASSYSANSNQPQHF. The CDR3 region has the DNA TGTGCCAGCAGTTACTCGGCAAACAGCAATCAGCCCCAGCATTTT.

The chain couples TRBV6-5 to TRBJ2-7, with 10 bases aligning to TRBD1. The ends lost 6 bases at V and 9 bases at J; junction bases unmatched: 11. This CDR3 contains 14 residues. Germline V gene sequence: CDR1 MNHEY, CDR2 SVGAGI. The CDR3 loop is CASSRTGGIRVQYF. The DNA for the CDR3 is TGTGCCAGCAGCCGGACAGGGGGGATTAGGGTGCAGTACTTC.

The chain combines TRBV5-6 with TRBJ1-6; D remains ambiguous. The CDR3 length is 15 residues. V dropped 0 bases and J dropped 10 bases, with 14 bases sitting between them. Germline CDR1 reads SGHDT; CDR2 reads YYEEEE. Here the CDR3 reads CASSLANGERSPLHF. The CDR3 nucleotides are TGTGCCAGCAGCTTGGCCAACGGGGAAAGGTCACCCCTCCACTTT.

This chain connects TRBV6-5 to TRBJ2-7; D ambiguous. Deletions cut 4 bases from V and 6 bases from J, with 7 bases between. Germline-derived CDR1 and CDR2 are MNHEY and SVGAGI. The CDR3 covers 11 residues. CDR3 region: CASSSPVEQYF. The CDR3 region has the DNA TGTGCCAGCAGTTCCCCGGTCGAGCAGTACTTC.

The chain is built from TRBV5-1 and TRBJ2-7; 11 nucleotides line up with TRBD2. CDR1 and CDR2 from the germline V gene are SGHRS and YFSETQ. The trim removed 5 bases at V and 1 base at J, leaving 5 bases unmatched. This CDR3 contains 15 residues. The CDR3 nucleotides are TGCGCCAGCAGATCAGGGACTAGCGGTTCCTACGAGCAGTACTTC. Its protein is CASRSGTSGSYEQYF. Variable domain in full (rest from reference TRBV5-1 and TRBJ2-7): KAGVTQTPRYLIKTRGQQVTLSCSPISGHRSVSWYQQTPGQGLQFLFEYFSETQRNKGNFPGRFSGRQFSNSRSEMNVSTLELGDSALYLCASRSGTSGSYEQYFGPGTRLTVT.

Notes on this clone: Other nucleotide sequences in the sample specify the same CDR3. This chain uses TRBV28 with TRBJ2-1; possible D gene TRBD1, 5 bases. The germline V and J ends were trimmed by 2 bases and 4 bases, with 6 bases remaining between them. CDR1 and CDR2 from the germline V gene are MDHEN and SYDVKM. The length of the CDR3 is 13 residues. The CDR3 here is CASSLDSYNEQFF. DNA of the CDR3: TGTGCCAGCAGTTTAGACAGTTACAATGAGCAGTTCTTC. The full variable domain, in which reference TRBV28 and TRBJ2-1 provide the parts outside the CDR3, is DVKVTQSSRYLVKRTGEKVFLECVQDMDHENMFWYRQDPGLGLRLIYFSYDVKMKEKGDIPEGYSVSREKKERFSLILESASTNQTSMYLCASSLDSYNEQFFGPGTRLTVL.

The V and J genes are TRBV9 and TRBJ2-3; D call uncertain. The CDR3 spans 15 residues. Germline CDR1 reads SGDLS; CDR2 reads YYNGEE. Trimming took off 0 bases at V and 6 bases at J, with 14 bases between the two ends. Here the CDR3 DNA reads TGTGCCAGCAGCGTAGAGCTCAAACCAGTCGATACGCAGTATTTT. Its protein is CASSVELKPVDTQYF.

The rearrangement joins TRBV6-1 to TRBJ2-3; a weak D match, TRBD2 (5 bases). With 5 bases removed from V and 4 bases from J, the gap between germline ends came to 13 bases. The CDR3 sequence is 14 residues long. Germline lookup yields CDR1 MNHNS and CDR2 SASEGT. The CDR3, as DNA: TGTGCCAGCAGTAAGAGAGGAGGTGCAGATACGCAGTATTTT. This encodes CASSKRGGADTQYF.

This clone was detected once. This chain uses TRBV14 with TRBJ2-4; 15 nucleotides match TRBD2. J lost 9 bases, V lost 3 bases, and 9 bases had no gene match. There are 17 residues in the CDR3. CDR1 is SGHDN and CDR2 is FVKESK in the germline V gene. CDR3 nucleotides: TGTGCCAGCAGCCACGGGACTAGCGGGAGGTTGTCCAGCATTCAGTACTTC. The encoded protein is CASSHGTSGRLSSIQYF.

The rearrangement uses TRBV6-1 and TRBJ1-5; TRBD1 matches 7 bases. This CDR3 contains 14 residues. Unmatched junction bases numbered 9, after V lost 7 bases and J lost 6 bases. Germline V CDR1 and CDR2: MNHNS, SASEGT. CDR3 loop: CASIRDSLAQPQHF. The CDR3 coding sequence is TGTGCCAGCATAAGGGACAGTTTAGCTCAGCCCCAGCATTTT.

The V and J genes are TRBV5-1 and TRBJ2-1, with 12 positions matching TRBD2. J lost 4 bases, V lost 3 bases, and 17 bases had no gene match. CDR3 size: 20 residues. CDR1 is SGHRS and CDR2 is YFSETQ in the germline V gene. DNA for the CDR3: TGCGCCAGCAGCTCCCGAACGACTAGCGGGAGTCAGAAGGGGTACAATGAGCAGTTCTTC. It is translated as CASSSRTTSGSQKGYNEQFF.

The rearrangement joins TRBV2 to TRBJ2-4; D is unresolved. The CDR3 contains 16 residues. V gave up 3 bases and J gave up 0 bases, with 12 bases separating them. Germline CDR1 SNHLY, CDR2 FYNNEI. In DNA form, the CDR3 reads TGTGCCAGCAGTGATCCTCTACTTTTAGCCAAAAACATTCAGTACTTC. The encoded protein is CASSDPLLLAKNIQYF.